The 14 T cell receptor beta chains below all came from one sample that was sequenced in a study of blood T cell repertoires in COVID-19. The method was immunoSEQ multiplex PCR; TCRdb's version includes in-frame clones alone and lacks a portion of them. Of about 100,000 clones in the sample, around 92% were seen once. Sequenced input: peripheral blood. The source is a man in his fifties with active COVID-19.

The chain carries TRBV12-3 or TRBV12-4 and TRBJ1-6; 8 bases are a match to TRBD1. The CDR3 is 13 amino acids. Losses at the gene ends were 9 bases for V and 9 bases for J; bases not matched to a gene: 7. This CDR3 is CASSGGASSPLHF. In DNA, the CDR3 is TGTGCCAGTTCAGGGGGCGCAAGTTCACCCCTCCACTTT.

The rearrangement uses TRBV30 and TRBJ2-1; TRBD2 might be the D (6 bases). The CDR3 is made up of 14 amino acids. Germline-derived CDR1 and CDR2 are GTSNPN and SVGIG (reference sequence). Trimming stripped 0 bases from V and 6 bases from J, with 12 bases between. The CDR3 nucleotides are TGTGCCTGGAGTGTAGGGCGGGATCTCAATGAGCAGTTCTTC. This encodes CAWSVGRDLNEQFF.

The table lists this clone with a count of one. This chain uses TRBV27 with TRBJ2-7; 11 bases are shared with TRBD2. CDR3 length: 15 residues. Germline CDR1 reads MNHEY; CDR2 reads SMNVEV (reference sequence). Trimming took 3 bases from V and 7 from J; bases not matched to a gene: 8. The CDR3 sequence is CASSLRGLAGSEQYF. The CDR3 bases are TGTGCCAGCAGTTTGAGAGGACTAGCGGGCAGTGAGCAGTACTTC.

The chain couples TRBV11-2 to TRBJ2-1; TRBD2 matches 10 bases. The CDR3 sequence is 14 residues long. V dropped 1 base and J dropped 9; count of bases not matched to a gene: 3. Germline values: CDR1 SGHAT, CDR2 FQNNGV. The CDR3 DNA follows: TGTGCCAGCAGCTTAGCTAGCGGGAGAACTGAGCAGTTCTTC. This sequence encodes CASSLASGRTEQFF.

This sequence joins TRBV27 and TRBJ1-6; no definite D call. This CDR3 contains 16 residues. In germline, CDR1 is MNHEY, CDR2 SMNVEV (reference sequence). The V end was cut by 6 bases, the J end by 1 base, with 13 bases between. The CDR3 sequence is CASRREGRSYNSPLHF. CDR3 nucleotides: TGTGCCAGCAGGCGGGAGGGTAGATCCTATAATTCACCCCTCCACTTT.

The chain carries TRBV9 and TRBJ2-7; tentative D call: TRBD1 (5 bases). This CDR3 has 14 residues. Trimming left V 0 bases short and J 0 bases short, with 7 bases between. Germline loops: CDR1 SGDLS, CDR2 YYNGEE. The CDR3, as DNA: TGTGCCAGCAGCGTAGACAGGAGCTCCTACGAGCAGTACTTC. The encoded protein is CASSVDRSSYEQYF.

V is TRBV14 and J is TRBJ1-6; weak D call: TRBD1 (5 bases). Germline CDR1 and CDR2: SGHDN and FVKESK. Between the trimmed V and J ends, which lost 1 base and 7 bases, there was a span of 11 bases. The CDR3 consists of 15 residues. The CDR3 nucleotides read TGTGCCAGCAGCCAAGTAAGCGGGGCCAATTCACCCCTCCACTTT. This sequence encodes CASSQVSGANSPLHF.

CDR3 sequence reads: CASSFAAGSYNEQFF. CDR3 nucleotide sequence: TGTGCCAGCAGTTTTGCCGCAGGGTCCTACAATGAGCAGTTCTTC. The V gene is TRBV7-3, the J gene TRBJ2-1; possibly TRBD1 for D (5 bases). The CDR3 is 15 amino acids. Looked up from germline, CDR1 is SGHTA and CDR2 is FQGTGA. Trimming removed 6 bases from V and 1 base from J, with 13 bases in between.

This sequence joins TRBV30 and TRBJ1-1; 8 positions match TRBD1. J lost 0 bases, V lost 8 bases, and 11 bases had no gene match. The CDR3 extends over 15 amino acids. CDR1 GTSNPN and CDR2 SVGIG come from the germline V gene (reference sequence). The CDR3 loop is CAGDGTGLMNTEAFF. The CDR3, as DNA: TGTGCCGGGGACGGGACAGGCCTCATGAACACTGAAGCTTTCTTT.

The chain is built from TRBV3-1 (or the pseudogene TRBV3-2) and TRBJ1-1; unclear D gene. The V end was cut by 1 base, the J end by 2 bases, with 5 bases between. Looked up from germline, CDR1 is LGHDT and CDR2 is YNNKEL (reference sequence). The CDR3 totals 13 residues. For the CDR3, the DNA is TGTGCCAGCAGCCAAGGGCCTAACACTGAAGCTTTCTTT. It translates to CASSQGPNTEAFF.

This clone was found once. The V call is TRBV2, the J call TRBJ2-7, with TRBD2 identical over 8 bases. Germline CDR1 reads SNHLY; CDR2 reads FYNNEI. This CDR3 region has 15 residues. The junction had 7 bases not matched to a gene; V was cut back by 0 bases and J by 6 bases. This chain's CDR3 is CASSEAPSGRGEQYF. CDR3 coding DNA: TGTGCCAGCAGTGAAGCGCCTAGCGGGCGAGGCGAGCAGTACTTC. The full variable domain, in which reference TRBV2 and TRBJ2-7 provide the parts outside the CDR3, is EPEVTQTPSHQVTQMGQEVILRCVPISNHLYFYWYRQILGQKVEFLVSFYNNEISEKSEIFDDQFSVERPDGSNFTLKIRSTKLEDSAMYFCASSEAPSGRGEQYFGPGTRLTVT.

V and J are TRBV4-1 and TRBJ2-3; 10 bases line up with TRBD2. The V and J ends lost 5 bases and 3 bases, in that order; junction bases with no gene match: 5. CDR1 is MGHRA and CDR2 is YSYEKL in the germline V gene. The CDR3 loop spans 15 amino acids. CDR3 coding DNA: TGCGCCAGCAGCAGAGCGGGAGGGCGTACAGATACGCAGTATTTT. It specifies CASSRAGGRTDTQYF.

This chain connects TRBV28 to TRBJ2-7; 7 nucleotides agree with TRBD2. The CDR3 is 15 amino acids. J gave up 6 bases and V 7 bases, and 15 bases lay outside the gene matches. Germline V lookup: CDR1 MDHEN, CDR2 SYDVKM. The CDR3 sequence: CASTTSQLALGEQYF. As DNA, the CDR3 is TGTGCCAGCACCACCTCCCAACTAGCGCTAGGCGAGCAGTACTTC. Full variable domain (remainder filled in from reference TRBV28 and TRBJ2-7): DVKVTQSSRYLVKRTGEKVFLECVQDMDHENMFWYRQDPGLGLRLIYFSYDVKMKEKGDIPEGYSVSREKKERFSLILESASTNQTSMYLCASTTSQLALGEQYFGPGTRLTVT.

For the CDR3, the DNA is TGTGCCATCCGTACAGGGGCCTCCTACAATGAGCAGTTCTTC. Encoded protein: CAIRTGASYNEQFF. The V and J genes are TRBV6-5 and TRBJ2-1, with 7 bases lining up with TRBD1. Germline CDR1 MNHEY, CDR2 SVGAGI. V shed 10 bases, J shed 0 bases, and the junction held 6 bases outside the gene matches. The CDR3 contains 14 residues.